This T cell receptor (beta chain) was documented in a study of OX40 agonist ivuxolimab in advanced cancers. CDR3 length: 16 amino acids. The ends were cut back, 3 bases at V and 1 base at J, with 16 bases in the middle. Germline assignment: CDR1 MDHEN and CDR2 SYDVKM. Sequencing used immunoSEQ multiplex PCR; TCRdb keeps in-frame clones, though not all of them. This repertoire shows roughly 100,000 clones, almost 90% found once; its top ten account for around 0.15%. This sequence originates from an adult with an advanced solid tumor such as melanoma, head and neck, liver or kidney cancer. The sequencing here drew on CD4+ or CD8+ T cells sorted from blood, taken in a trial of the OX40 agonist ivuxolimab. The chain combines TRBV28 with TRBJ2-7; D may be TRBD1 (6 bases). The CDR3 reads CASSFQGKKGSYEQYF. The CDR3 region has the DNA TGTGCCAGCAGTTTCCAGGGGAAAAAAGGGTCCTACGAGCAGTACTTC.